The entry below describes one TCR beta chain. Antigen unknown. Time point denoted: blood 2 weeks post-SBRT. As for treatment: 15 Gy SBRT to primary tumor, nephrectomy 4 weeks later. Clear cell pathology was present in this patient's renal cell carcinoma. Produced via immunoSEQ multiplex PCR; TCRdb's table is partial and in-frame only. Among 150,000 to 160,000 clones, approximately 90% were seen once, and the ten largest hold approximately 12%. This sample stems from a study of radiation and T cells in renal cell carcinoma. Study-level points and caveats: In blood, top tumor clones expanded by 2 weeks, shrinking by 4.

The germline CDR1 and CDR2 sequences are MNHNS and SASEGT. V shed 7 bases, J shed 7 bases, and the junction held 6 bases outside the gene matches. The CDR3 is 14 amino acids. The J gene is TRBJ2-1, the V gene TRBV6-1; TRBD1 matches 11 bases. The sequence came from a woman aged 45 to 65 with renal cell carcinoma. Sample: blood, taken from a patient whose treatment included radiotherapy and nephrectomy. CDR3 nucleotides: TGTGCCAGCACCGCAGGACAGGGGGCGAATGAGCAGTTCTTC. Protein: CASTAGQGANEQFF.